This is a list of T cell receptor beta chains from one sample in a study of vaccination and CD4 T cells after COVID-19. Their antigen targets remain unknown. TCRdb reanalysed the PCR reads using MiXCR and keeps one entry per CDR3 protein. This sample carries about 20,000 distinct CDR3 sequences, approximately 22% of them seen once, and the ten largest clones take 6% to 8%. Sequenced: cultured CD4+ T cells from blood. Receptor source: a human donor with COVID-19. The CDR3 runs from the conserved cysteine through the conserved F or W. The D gene is left open where the match is weak. Expanded clones get a size class; other rows say once, few or many, or leave the size out.

v_call,clone_size,j_call,d_call,cdr3_nt,cdr3_aa
TRBV11-3,.,TRBJ2-1,.,TGTGCCGCTATGATGCTCGATGAGCAGTTCTTC,CAAMMLDEQFF
TRBV11-2,.,TRBJ2-5,TRBD2,TGTGCCAGCAGCTTGACGCGGGGGGCGCCCCAAGAGACCCAGTGCTTC,CASSLTRGAPQETQCF
TRBV27,few,TRBJ2-7,.,TGTGCCAGCAGTCAACAGACAGGATCCAGCTCCTACGAGCAGTACTTC,CASSQQTGSSSYEQYF
TRBV12-5,.,TRBJ1-5,TRBD1,TGTGCTAGTGGTTTGGTAAGTTTTGGCACAGGGGGCGGGAATCAGCCCCAGCATTTT,CASGLVSFGTGGGNQPQHF
TRBV27,.,TRBJ2-1,TRBD2,TGTGCCAGCATCGCGAAGCGGGGGGTATACAATGAGCAGTTCTTC,CASIAKRGVYNEQFF
TRBV11-3,.,TRBJ1-6,.,TGTGCCAGCAGCTTGGAGAATCCCCTCTCCTATAATTCACCCCTCCACTTT,CASSLENPLSYNSPLHF
TRBV6-1,few,TRBJ1-5,TRBD1,TGTGCCAGCAGTCCCACTAATAGGGGGCTGAAGCCCCAGCATTTT,CASSPTNRGLKPQHF
TRBV6-1,few,TRBJ1-5,.,TGTGCCAGCAACCCACGGGATAGCAATCAGCCCCAGCATTTT,CASNPRDSNQPQHF
TRBV6-1,medium-sized,TRBJ1-5,TRBD1,TGTGCCAGCAACGGACCCGGGACAGGGCCCAATCAGCCCCAGCATTTT,CASNGPGTGPNQPQHF
TRBV5-6,.,TRBJ2-7,.,TGTGCCAGCAGCTTTCACAGAGCCATTAGCCACGAGCAGTACTTC,CASSFHRAISHEQYF
TRBV12-3/TRBV12-4,.,TRBJ2-1,.,TGTGCCAGCAGTTTGGGATACAATGAGCAGTTCTTC,CASSLGYNEQFF
TRBV27,medium-sized,TRBJ1-2,.,TGTGCCAGCAGTTATCGGGGGCACTATGGCTACACCTTC,CASSYRGHYGYTF
TRBV12-3/TRBV12-4,.,TRBJ2-7,.,TGTGCCAGCAGTTTTTCCGGGGTCGACGAGCAGTACTTC,CASSFSGVDEQYF
TRBV2,.,TRBJ1-4,TRBD1,TGTGCCAGCAGTGGGACAGGGGATAAAAAACTGTTTTTT,CASSGTGDKKLFF
TRBV6-4,.,TRBJ2-3,.,TGTGCCAGCAGTGACTATCAGGGGGGTAACACAGATACGCAGTATTTT,CASSDYQGGNTDTQYF
TRBV19,.,TRBJ2-7,TRBD1,TGTGCCAGTAGTGATGACAGGGGCCACGAGCAGTACTTC,CASSDDRGHEQYF
TRBV4-2,.,TRBJ1-2,.,TGTGCCAGCAGCCAAGATTCGGGGGCCGAAACTTCTAACTATGGCTACACCTTC,CASSQDSGAETSNYGYTF
TRBV18,.,TRBJ2-5,.,TGTGCCAGCTCACCCATAGACCAAGAGACCCAGTACTTC,CASSPIDQETQYF
TRBV20-1,few,TRBJ1-1,.,TGCAGTGCTAGGGATATACTCTGGGGGACTGAAGCTTTCTTT,CSARDILWGTEAFF
TRBV4-3,.,TRBJ1-5,.,TGCGCCAGCAGCCAAAACGGGGGGAATCAGCCCCAGCATTTT,CASSQNGGNQPQHF
TRBV5-1,.,TRBJ1-5,TRBD1,TGCGCCAGCAGCCCGGGACAGAGTAATAGCAATCAGCCCCAGCATTTT,CASSPGQSNSNQPQHF
TRBV12-3/TRBV12-4,few,TRBJ2-3,.,TGTGCCAGCAGTTTTGAGGGATATACGCAGTATTTT,CASSFEGYTQYF
TRBV7-9,few,TRBJ2-3,.,TGTGCCAGCAGCTGGGGAGGGGGGCTCGCAGATACGCAGTATTTT,CASSWGGGLADTQYF
TRBV20-1,.,TRBJ2-5,TRBD1,TGCAGTGCTAGAATGCCACAGGGGTTCGAGACCCAGTACTTC,CSARMPQGFETQYF
TRBV27,medium-sized,TRBJ1-5,.,TGTGCCAGCAGCCTACAAGGGTTGGGAAATCAGCCCCAGCATTTT,CASSLQGLGNQPQHF
TRBV18,.,TRBJ2-5,.,TGTGCCAGCTCACCCGAAATCAGCGGGGAGACCCAGTACTTC,CASSPEISGETQYF
TRBV6-2/TRBV6-3,few,TRBJ2-5,.,TGTGCCAGCAGTTACGTTGAGGGACTGTTAGAGACCCAGTACTTC,CASSYVEGLLETQYF
TRBV25-1,few,TRBJ1-1,.,TGTGCCAGCAGAGACCGCCTCACAAGGAACACTGAAGCTTTCTTT,CASRDRLTRNTEAFF
TRBV18,.,TRBJ2-3,TRBD1,TGTGCCAGCTCACCCGGACAGGGGGTAACAGATACGCAGTATTTT,CASSPGQGVTDTQYF
TRBV6-2/TRBV6-3,few,TRBJ2-5,.,TGTGCCAGCAGTCTCGGGGAGACCCAGTACTTC,CASSLGETQYF
TRBV3-1,.,TRBJ1-5,.,TGTGCCAGCAGCCCCCCGGGGCACGATCAGCCCCAGCATTTT,CASSPPGHDQPQHF
TRBV4-3,.,TRBJ2-5,.,TGCGCCAGCAGCCGAGGTGGGATCCAAGAGACCCAGTACTTC,CASSRGGIQETQYF
TRBV6-1,.,TRBJ2-2,TRBD1,TGTGCCAGCAGGGGGGACAGGGGGCAATCCGGGGAGCTGTTTTTT,CASRGDRGQSGELFF
TRBV4-3,.,TRBJ2-3,.,TGCGCCAGCAGCCATGGGCTAGCTCCTCGCACAGATACGCAGTATTTT,CASSHGLAPRTDTQYF
TRBV5-1,.,TRBJ2-2,TRBD1,TGCGCCAGCAGCCAATGGACAGGTAGTCGCACCGGGGAGCTGTTTTTT,CASSQWTGSRTGELFF
TRBV19,.,TRBJ1-2,TRBD1,TGTGCCAGTAGTGTGACAGGGGGTAAGAACTATGGCTACACCTTC,CASSVTGGKNYGYTF
TRBV20-1,.,TRBJ2-7,.,TGCAGTGCCCGGGACGGGGGAGCCTACGAGCAGTACTTC,CSARDGGAYEQYF
TRBV20-1,few,TRBJ1-2,TRBD1,TGCAGTGCTCTACAGGGGGGGTATGGCTACACCTTC,CSALQGGYGYTF
TRBV29-1,.,TRBJ1-2,.,TGCAGCGTCGCCGGGACGGCCCTTTATGGCTACACCTTC,CSVAGTALYGYTF
TRBV2,medium-sized,TRBJ2-5,.,TGTGCCAGCAGAGTCAGTGTTCAGGAGACCCAGTACTTC,CASRVSVQETQYF
TRBV19,few,TRBJ2-3,TRBD2,TGTGCCAGTAGTCCGGGACTAGGCACAGATACGCAGTATTTT,CASSPGLGTDTQYF
TRBV7-9,.,TRBJ2-1,TRBD2,TGTGCCAGCAGCTTGCTTGCGGGGGCCTACAATGAGCAGTTCTTC,CASSLLAGAYNEQFF
TRBV7-2,few,TRBJ2-5,.,TGTGCCAGCAGCTTACGGCTAGAAGGGGGGACCCAGTACTTC,CASSLRLEGGTQYF
TRBV19,.,TRBJ2-3,.,TGTGCCAGTAGTCTCGCCTGGGGGGACTCAGATACGCAGTATTTT,CASSLAWGDSDTQYF
TRBV5-1,.,TRBJ1-4,.,TGCGCCAGCAGCCCCGGGGGGCCGGGCGAAAAACTGTTTTTT,CASSPGGPGEKLFF
TRBV19,few,TRBJ1-5,.,TGTGCCAGTAGTATAGCCCCCCTCAATCAGCCCCAGCATTTT,CASSIAPLNQPQHF
TRBV5-4,.,TRBJ2-5,.,TGTGCCAGCAGCTTGCCCTTAGAGACCCAGTACTTC,CASSLPLETQYF
TRBV2,.,TRBJ2-1,.,TGTGCCAGCAGTGAAGGGGGACCCCCGCTCTTC,CASSEGGPPLF
TRBV12-3/TRBV12-4,few,TRBJ1-2,.,TGTGCCAGCAGTTATGAGGGGGTTTCCCATTACACCTTC,CASSYEGVSHYTF
TRBV5-1,.,TRBJ2-3,TRBD2,TGCGCCAGCAGCTTGCGGGGGGTGAACACAGATACGCAGTATTTT,CASSLRGVNTDTQYF
TRBV11-2,.,TRBJ1-4,.,TGTGCCAGCAGCCTACGGGGGACTAATGAAAAACTGTTTTTT,CASSLRGTNEKLFF
TRBV7-3,.,TRBJ1-1,.,TGTGCCAGCCGCCGGACAGAAAAAGCTTTCTTT,CASRRTEKAFF
TRBV28,few,TRBJ1-1,.,TGTGCCAGCAGTTTTGGGGGCGTGAACACTGAAGCTTTCTTT,CASSFGGVNTEAFF
TRBV20-1,few,TRBJ2-7,TRBD1,TGCAGTGCTATAGGGACAGGTACTCGGGACGAGCAGTACTTC,CSAIGTGTRDEQYF
TRBV27,.,TRBJ1-6,.,TGTACCAGCAGAACGACAGCGGACTCCTATAATTCACCCCTCCACTTT,CTSRTTADSYNSPLHF